This T cell receptor (beta chain) was retrieved from a study of T-cell memory formation after mild COVID-19. Study-wide context: Each donor largely had its own TCR clusters. General observations from the study: Pre-infection memory contained some responding clones, which suggested that cross-reactive memory had joined.

Germline loops: CDR1 ENHRY, CDR2 SYGVKD. The CDR3 runs to 15 residues. J was trimmed by 1 base and V by 6 bases; bases with no gene match: 7. TCRdb reprocessed the 5' RACE reads with MiXCR, giving one entry per CDR3 protein. The data hold around 390,000 distinct CDR3 sequences, with roughly 15% observed a single time. This clonotype was recorded at least ten times. Its specificity is not known. Source material: PBMCs or a T cell subset sorted from them (not recorded which). The sequence was obtained from a man aged 18 to 29 who had mild COVID-19 (a few samples of this study predate the infection). Cell type and time point are not known. The chain has TRBV10-3 and TRBJ2-5; the match to TRBD1 covers 8 bases. The CDR3 nucleotides read TGTGCCATCAGCTGGACAGGGAACCCCCAAGAGACCCAGTACTTC. This gives the protein CAISWTGNPQETQYF.